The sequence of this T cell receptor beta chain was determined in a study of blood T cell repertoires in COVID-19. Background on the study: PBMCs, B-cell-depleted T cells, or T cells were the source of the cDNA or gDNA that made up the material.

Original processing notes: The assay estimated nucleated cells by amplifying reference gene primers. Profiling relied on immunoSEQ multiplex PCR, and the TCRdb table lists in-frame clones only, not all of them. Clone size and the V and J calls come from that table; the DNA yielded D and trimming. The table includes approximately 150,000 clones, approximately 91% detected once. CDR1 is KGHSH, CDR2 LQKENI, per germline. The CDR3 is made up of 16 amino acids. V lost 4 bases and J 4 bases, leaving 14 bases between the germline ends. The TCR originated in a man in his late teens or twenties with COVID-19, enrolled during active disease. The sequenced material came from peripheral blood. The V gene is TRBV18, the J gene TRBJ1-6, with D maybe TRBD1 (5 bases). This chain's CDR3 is CASSLGTTGYNSPLHF. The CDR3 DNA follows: TGTGCCAGCTCACTGGGGACTACTGGATATAATTCACCCCTCCACTTT.